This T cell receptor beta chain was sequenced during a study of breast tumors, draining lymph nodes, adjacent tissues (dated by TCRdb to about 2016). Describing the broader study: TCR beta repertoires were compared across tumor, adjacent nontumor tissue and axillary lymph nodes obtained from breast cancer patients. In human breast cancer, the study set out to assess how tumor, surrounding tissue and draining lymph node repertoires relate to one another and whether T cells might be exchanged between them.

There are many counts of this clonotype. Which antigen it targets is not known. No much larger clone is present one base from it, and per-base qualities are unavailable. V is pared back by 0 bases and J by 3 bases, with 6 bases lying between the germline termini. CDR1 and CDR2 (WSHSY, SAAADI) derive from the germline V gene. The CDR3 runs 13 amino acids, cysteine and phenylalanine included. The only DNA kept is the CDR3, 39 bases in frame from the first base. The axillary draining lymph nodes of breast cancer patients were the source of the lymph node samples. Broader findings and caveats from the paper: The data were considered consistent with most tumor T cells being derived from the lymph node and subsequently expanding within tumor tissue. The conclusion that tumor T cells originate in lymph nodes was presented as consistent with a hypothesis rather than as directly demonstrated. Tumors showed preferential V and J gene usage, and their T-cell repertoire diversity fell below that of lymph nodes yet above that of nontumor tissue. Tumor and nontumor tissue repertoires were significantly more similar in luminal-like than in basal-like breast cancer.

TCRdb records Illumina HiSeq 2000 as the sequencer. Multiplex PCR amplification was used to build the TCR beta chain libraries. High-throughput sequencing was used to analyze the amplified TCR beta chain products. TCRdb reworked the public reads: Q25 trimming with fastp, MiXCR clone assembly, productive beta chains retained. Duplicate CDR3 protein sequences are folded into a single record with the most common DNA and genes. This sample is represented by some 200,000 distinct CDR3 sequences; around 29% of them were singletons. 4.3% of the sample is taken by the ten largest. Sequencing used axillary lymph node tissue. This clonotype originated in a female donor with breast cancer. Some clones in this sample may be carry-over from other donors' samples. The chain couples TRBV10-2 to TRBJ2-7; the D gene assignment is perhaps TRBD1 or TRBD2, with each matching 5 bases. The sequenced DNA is TGCGCCAGCAGTGAGTCGGGGGTCTACGAGCAGTACTTC. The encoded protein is CASSESGVYEQYF.